The 22 T cell receptor beta chains reported below all come from one sample, sequenced in a study of monozygotic twins with inflammatory bowel disease. Using the 5' RACE reads, TCRdb records one entry per CDR3 protein without DNA. The data show approximately 330,000 distinct CDR3 sequences, and the top ten clones hold 2%. The sequencing sample was made of blood. These TCRs come from a human donor with ulcerative colitis or Crohn's disease, or a healthy co-twin of an affected twin (not recorded which).

This rearrangement joins TRBV12-3 or TRBV12-4 to TRBJ2-1; checking the TCRdb D call of TRBD2 is not possible without DNA. This CDR3 is built from 13 residues. The CDR3 reads CASSFMGGNEQFF.

The chain employs TRBV20-1 and TRBJ2-3; TCRdb gives TRBD2 as the D gene, but with no DNA this cannot be confirmed. Germline lookup yields CDR1 DFQATT and CDR2 SNEGSKA (reference sequence). The CDR3 runs to 19 residues. This chain's CDR3 is CSARDWSTSGRRGGDTQYF.

This rearrangement joins TRBV29-1 to TRBJ2-1; the D gene TCRdb calls, TRBD2, cannot be checked with no DNA. Germline CDR1 reads SQVTM; CDR2 reads ANQGSEA. The CDR3 sequence is 14 residues long. The CDR3 sequence is CSVKRGGGANEQFF.

This chain links TRBV20-1 with TRBJ1-3. This CDR3 has 15 residues. From germline, CDR1 is DFQATT and CDR2 SNEGSKA (reference sequence). The CDR3 reads CSARGPPGGGNTIYF.

The V call is TRBV20-1, the J call TRBJ2-7. Germline values: CDR1 DFQATT, CDR2 SNEGSKA (reference sequence). This CDR3 contains 12 residues. The CDR3 loop reads CSARASSAEQYF.

The V call is TRBV27, the J call TRBJ2-7; TCRdb indicates TRBD1, and absent DNA this call remains unverified. Germline-derived CDR1 and CDR2 are MNHEY and SMNVEV (reference sequence). The CDR3 covers 14 residues. The CDR3 spells CASKSTAGSNEQYF.

The chain employs TRBV19 and TRBJ1-1; TCRdb's D call of TRBD1 is untestable without DNA. Germline values: CDR1 LNHDA, CDR2 SQIVND (reference sequence). This CDR3 has 17 residues. The CDR3 here is CASSTMGRGQGNTEAFF.

The CDR3 sequence: CAWSIPAGATNYGYTF. V and J are TRBV30 and TRBJ1-2; with no DNA, the TCRdb D assignment of TRBD1 cannot be verified. Germline V gene data show CDR1 as GTSNPN and CDR2 as SVGIG (reference sequence). CDR3 size: 16 residues.

The V gene is TRBV12-3 or TRBV12-4, the J gene TRBJ1-1; TCRdb picks TRBD1, but there is no DNA to check that call. The CDR3 spans 14 residues. The CDR3 sequence: CASSSGTGMVVAFF.

CDR3 amino acids: CSASPGLAGGHGDTQYF. The chain links TRBV20-1 to TRBJ2-3; TCRdb selects TRBD2, and the lack of DNA leaves this call unchecked. The CDR3 contains 17 residues. Germline V gives CDR1 DFQATT, CDR2 SNEGSKA (reference sequence).

The chain uses TRBV5-1 and TRBJ2-1; TCRdb lists TRBD2, though no DNA is available to test this call. The CDR3 is 15 residues long. Germline V gene data show CDR1 as SGHRS and CDR2 as YFSETQ. The CDR3 is CASSLFAEEVNEQFF.

CDR3 amino acids: CASSLVTTGANVLTF. J is TRBJ2-6 and V is TRBV5-4; TCRdb names TRBD2, which stays unverified in the absence of DNA. Germline CDR1 is SGHNT and CDR2 is YYREEE (reference sequence). This CDR3 spans 15 amino acids.

The V and J genes are TRBV28 and TRBJ2-7; TCRdb's D call of TRBD1 is untestable without DNA. The CDR3 length is 14 residues. The germline CDR1 and CDR2 sequences are MDHEN and SYDVKM. This CDR3 reads CASRMQGARYEQYF.

The chain employs TRBV19 and TRBJ1-1; as DNA is missing, the TRBD1 call by TCRdb cannot be tested. Germline values: CDR1 LNHDA, CDR2 SQIVND (reference sequence). The CDR3 length is 13 residues. The CDR3 loop is CASRGRGNTEAFF.

V and J are TRBV6-1 and TRBJ2-2; TCRdb designates TRBD2, a call that cannot be tested without DNA. Germline V gene lookup returns CDR1 MNHNS and CDR2 SASEGT. CDR3 length equals 15 residues. The CDR3 sequence is CASTRDSPNTGELFF.

V usage is TRBV25-1 and J usage is TRBJ2-5; the D call from TCRdb, TRBD1, cannot be confirmed without DNA. The CDR3 runs 13 residues. Looked up from germline, CDR1 is MGHDK and CDR2 is SYGVNS. The CDR3 region is CASSRPRGETQYF. Supplemented by reference TRBV25-1 and TRBJ2-5, the full variable domain reads EADIYQTPRYLVIGTGKKITLECSQTMGHDKMYWYQQDPGMELHLIHYSYGVNSTEKGDLSSESTVSRIRTEHFPLTLESARPSHTSQYLCASSRPRGETQYFGPGTRLLVL.

The gene calls are TRBV6-2 or TRBV6-3 and TRBJ1-5. This CDR3 has 12 amino acids. Germline CDR1 is MNHEY and CDR2 is SVGEGT. CDR3 region: CASGGPNQPQHF.

The chain combines TRBV7-2 with TRBJ1-5. There are 15 residues in the CDR3. The germline gives CDR1 SGHTA, CDR2 FQGNSA. CDR3: CASSLVRGGDQPQHF.

The CDR3 region is CASSPLDISGYTF. The chain joins TRBV18 to TRBJ1-2. Germline CDR1 reads KGHSH; CDR2 reads LQKENI. This CDR3 is 13 amino acids long.

The chain is built from TRBV25-1 and TRBJ1-4. This CDR3 has 14 amino acids. In germline, CDR1 is MGHDK, CDR2 SYGVNS. CDR3 protein: CASSDQYSDEKLFF.

The CDR3 protein is CSAGGAGAGTYEQYF. This rearrangement joins TRBV20-1 to TRBJ2-7; TCRdb names TRBD1, which stays unverified in the absence of DNA. CDR1 is DFQATT and CDR2 is SNEGSKA in the germline V gene (reference sequence). This CDR3 spans 15 amino acids.

The gene calls are TRBV12-3 or TRBV12-4 and TRBJ2-1; TCRdb outputs TRBD2, but without DNA this stays unchecked. The CDR3 has 15 amino acids. CDR3 region: CASGGTSGNHNEQFF.